This T cell receptor beta chain was documented in a study of vaccination and CD4 T cells after COVID-19. Study overall: Post-COVID draws came a median approximately 100 days after diagnosis (range 35 to 161). The interval from dose two to post-vaccine sampling had a median of around 79 days, and it ranged from 14 to 241. General observations from the study: Sampling was limited to relatively few convalescent patients, with no early post-infection timepoints studied.

Treatment of the sample: approximately 11-day PBMC culture with coronavirus spike peptide pools or control peptides (ViraFEST assay). Researchers collected the unexposed donor's CD4+ T cells before the COVID-19 pandemic (2011-2018). Negative selection recovered the CD4+ T cells once they had spent 10 days in culture. At the Johns Hopkins FTIC core, DNA taken from cultured CD4+ T cells was sequenced by way of the Oncomine TCR Beta short-read assay. Cultured CD4+ T cells yielded the extracted genomic DNA. TCRdb reprocessed the PCR reads via MiXCR and lists one record per CDR3 protein. Found here are 6,500 to 9,000 distinct CDR3 sequences, about two fifths of them singletons; the top ten hold roughly a quarter. Comment on this clonotype: No antigen is known for it.

CDR1 and CDR2 from the germline V gene are SGHKS and YYEKEE (reference sequence). The CDR3 is 14 amino acids. The V gene lost 6 bases and the J gene lost 0 bases, with 10 bases spanning the gap. The sequence derives from a human donor in good health. The specimen was CD4+ T cells from blood, cultured in vitro. The chain couples TRBV5-5 to TRBJ2-1; no reliable D call. The CDR3 sequence is CASTLVSSYNEQFF. The DNA for the CDR3 is TGTGCCAGCACCCTCGTTAGCTCCTACAATGAGCAGTTCTTC.